The 10 T cell receptor beta chains presented below share a single source sample, sequenced in a study of PD-1 and CTLA-4 blockade in melanoma. Profiled with immunoSEQ multiplex PCR; TCRdb holds only in-frame clones, not every one. The sample includes about 16,000 clones, around two thirds of them seen just once. The material was CD8+ T cells from peripheral blood, obtained from a patient given anti-PD-1 treatment. All receptors derive from a human donor with melanoma.

The genes are TRBV27 and TRBJ2-7, with TRBD1 matching over 10 bases. The CDR3 is made up of 16 amino acids. CDR1 is MNHEY, CDR2 SMNVEV, per germline (reference sequence). V shed 2 bases and J 2 bases; nucleotides not matched to a gene: 6. The CDR3: CASSLATGTGAYEQYF. Here the CDR3 DNA reads TGTGCCAGCAGTTTAGCTACCGGGACAGGGGCCTACGAGCAGTACTTC.

The V gene is TRBV30, the J gene TRBJ1-4; no firm D call. Germline-derived CDR1 and CDR2 are GTSNPN and SVGIG (reference sequence). This CDR3 comprises 12 residues. The V end lost 2 bases, the J end lost 9 bases, and 10 bases lay between the germline ends. DNA of the CDR3: TGTGCCTGGAGTTTATTAGGACAAAAACTGTTTTTT. Amino acid sequence: CAWSLLGQKLFF.

This clone has just a few counts. The chain carries TRBV28 and TRBJ2-3; D gene unclear. Germline assignment: CDR1 MDHEN and CDR2 SYDVKM. Trimming cost V 2 bases and J 1 base, with 7 bases left between them. The CDR3 length is 14 residues. The CDR3 here is CASSLVSGTDTQYF. The CDR3, as DNA: TGTGCCAGCAGTTTAGTCAGCGGCACAGATACGCAGTATTTT. Based on the CDR3 plus reference TRBV28 and TRBJ2-3, the full variable domain is DVKVTQSSRYLVKRTGEKVFLECVQDMDHENMFWYRQDPGLGLRLIYFSYDVKMKEKGDIPEGYSVSREKKERFSLILESASTNQTSMYLCASSLVSGTDTQYFGPGTRLTVL.

V usage is TRBV7-9 and J usage is TRBJ2-3, with D unclear. The germline gives CDR1 SEHNR, CDR2 FQNEAQ (reference sequence). The CDR3 covers 15 residues. Between the trimmed V and J ends, which lost 2 bases and 3 bases, there was a span of 12 bases. In nucleotides, the CDR3 is TGTGCCAGCAGCTTAACGAGGCAGGAAACAGATACGCAGTATTTT. Translation: CASSLTRQETDTQYF.

This clone was seen more than once but under ten times. The chain is built from TRBV13 and TRBJ1-1, with D hard to call. The CDR3 sequence is 11 residues long. Per germline, CDR1 PRHDT and CDR2 FYEKMQ (reference sequence). V lost 5 bases and J lost 3, with 4 bases in between. The CDR3 region has the DNA TGTGCCAGCAGCCCCTACACTGAAGCTTTCTTT. It yields the protein CASSPYTEAFF.

The V call is TRBV6-1, the J call TRBJ2-3, with TRBD2 matching 7 bases. The CDR3 has 14 amino acids. The germline gives CDR1 MNHNS, CDR2 SASEGT. After removal of 3 bases from V and 9 bases from J, the junction contained 9 bases not matched to a gene. DNA of the CDR3: TGTGCCAGCAGTGAGACGGGGGGAGTCCAAACGCAGTATTTT. It encodes CASSETGGVQTQYF.

This chain connects TRBV5-5 to TRBJ1-4, with D uncertain. Between the trimmed V and J ends, which lost 0 bases and 9 bases, there was a span of 9 bases. The CDR3 is made up of 13 amino acids. Germline CDR1 and CDR2: SGHKS and YYEKEE (reference sequence). CDR3 sequence reads: CASSLGGRQKLFF. The CDR3 bases are TGTGCCAGCAGCTTGGGGGGTAGGCAAAAACTGTTTTTT.

V gene TRBV4-1 combines with J gene TRBJ2-3, with a weak D call TRBD1 (6 bases). Germline V gene lookup returns CDR1 MGHRA and CDR2 YSYEKL. The CDR3 has 16 amino acids. Trimming left V 0 bases short and J 0 bases short, with 10 bases between. The CDR3 region is CASSQDRQESTDTQYF. CDR3 bases: TGCGCCAGCAGCCAAGATAGACAGGAAAGCACAGATACGCAGTATTTT.

The genes are TRBV2 and TRBJ2-3, with 11 bases that match TRBD2. The CDR3 is 19 amino acids. CDR1 is SNHLY and CDR2 is FYNNEI in the germline V gene. V dropped 4 bases and J dropped 0; count of bases not matched to a gene: 12. CDR3 nucleotides: TGTGCCAGCAGTGTCCCTAGCGGGGGGCTCCAGTCTAGCACAGATACGCAGTATTTT. This encodes CASSVPSGGLQSSTDTQYF.

The sample holds a few counts of this clone. The rearrangement uses TRBV12-3 or TRBV12-4 and TRBJ2-2, with D possibly being TRBD1 (6 bases). The CDR3 runs to 12 residues. In DNA form, the CDR3 reads TGTGGGACAGTCGCGAACACCGGGGAGCTGTTTTTT. It yields the protein CGTVANTGELFF.